Below are 28 T cell receptor beta chains sequenced from a single sample in a study of beta chain features in type 1 diabetes. TCRB transcripts that were expressed got sequenced, as all of the isolated RNA had been reverse transcribed. The data were produced by immunoSEQ multiplex PCR, yet TCRdb's version contains in-frame clones alone and is incomplete. The sample lists 250,000 to 300,000 clones, 8% occurring once. The sequencing sample was made of central memory CD4+ T cells from blood. These receptors were obtained from a woman between 18 and 30 years old in good health.

This clone was seen at least ten times. The V gene is TRBV18, the J gene TRBJ2-1; D ambiguous. V lost 2 bases to trimming and J lost 5 bases, with 7 bases between them. The CDR3 loop spans 13 amino acids. CDR1 and CDR2 from the germline V gene are KGHSH and LQKENI. As DNA, the CDR3 is TGTGCCAGCTCACCAGGGGTTGACAATGAGCAGTTCTTC. Its translation is CASSPGVDNEQFF.

This clone appeared a few times. This sequence joins TRBV11-3 and TRBJ1-1; weak D call: TRBD1 (5 bases). CDR3 length: 15 residues. Germline CDR1 reads SGHNT; CDR2 reads YENEEA. Trimming removed 5 bases from V and 3 bases from J, with 16 bases in between. CDR3 in DNA: TGTGCCAGCAGCCACCCGGACATCAAGTACACTGAAGCTTTCTTT. It encodes CASSHPDIKYTEAFF. The variable domain in full, with the rest retrieved from reference TRBV11-3 and TRBJ1-1, is EAGVVQSPRYKIIEKKQPVAFWCNPISGHNTLYWYLQNLGQGPELLIRYENEEAVDDSQLPKDRFSAERLKGVDSTLKIQPAELGDSAVYLCASSHPDIKYTEAFFGQGTRLTVV.

This clone was picked up many times. This sample includes further DNA sequences coding for the same CDR3. The V call is TRBV5-1, the J call TRBJ1-5; D might be TRBD1 (6 bases). V was pared by 4 bases and J by 1 base, with 12 bases between. This CDR3 has 15 residues. Germline V lookup: CDR1 SGHRS, CDR2 YFSETQ. The CDR3 region is CASSPGGPSNQPQHF. In nucleotides, the CDR3 is TGCGCCAGCAGCCCCGGGGGGCCGAGCAATCAGCCCCAGCATTTT.

This clone was detected only a few times. The junction shows a germline mismatch at one end, possibly a read error. J is TRBJ2-2 and V is TRBV9; the D is unclear. The V gene's germline CDR1 is SGDLS and CDR2 YYNGEE. This CDR3 contains 16 residues. The CDR3 DNA follows: TGTGCCTGCAGCCCCCGTCCGGTACGGGACACCGGGGAGCTGTTTTTT. As protein: CACSPRPVRDTGELFF.

Only a few counts were recorded for this clone. Other DNA sequences in this specimen translate into the identical CDR3. This chain connects TRBV19 to TRBJ2-3; tentative D call: TRBD2 (5 bases). Germline V CDR1 and CDR2: LNHDA, SQIVND (reference sequence). The CDR3 spans 12 residues. The V gene lost 2 bases and the J gene lost 5 bases, with 5 bases spanning the gap. In DNA form, the CDR3 reads TGTGCCAGTAGTATAAGCGGAGATACGCAGTATTTT. Encoded protein: CASSISGDTQYF.

The V gene is TRBV9, the J gene TRBJ2-3, with 7 bases that match TRBD1. V lost 4 bases and J lost 5; bases outside the gene matches: 10. The CDR3 is made up of 15 amino acids. From germline, CDR1 is SGDLS and CDR2 YYNGEE. The CDR3 DNA follows: TGTGCCAGCAGCTTAGTAGGGGGCAGTGGAGATACGCAGTATTTT. It translates to CASSLVGGSGDTQYF.

The rearrangement uses TRBV6-6 and TRBJ1-4; 8 positions match TRBD1. The CDR3 sequence is 15 residues long. V was pared by 5 bases and J by 7 bases, with 9 bases of the junction left unmatched. Germline V lookup: CDR1 MNHNY, CDR2 SVGAGI (reference sequence). CDR3 residues: CASSAAGTGSEKLFF. DNA for the CDR3: TGTGCCAGCAGTGCCGCCGGGACAGGTTCTGAAAAACTGTTTTTT.

Comment on this clone: Other DNA sequences in the sample encode the same CDR3. This chain connects TRBV5-4 to TRBJ1-5, with D uncertain. The CDR3 has 14 amino acids. Germline V gene lookup returns CDR1 SGHNT and CDR2 YYREEE (reference sequence). V lost 0 bases and J 5 bases, leaving 9 bases between the germline ends. CDR3 sequence reads: CASSLEGGDQPQHF. The CDR3 bases are TGTGCCAGCAGCTTGGAGGGTGGGGATCAGCCCCAGCATTTT.

This clone was counted a few times. The chain combines TRBV11-2 with TRBJ2-3; 7 bases line up with TRBD2. The V and J ends lost 4 bases and 0 bases, in that order; junction bases with no gene match: 4. The length of the CDR3 is 15 residues. The germline V gene has CDR1 SGHAT and CDR2 FQNNGV. The CDR3 loop reads CASSSRGSSTDTQYF. The CDR3 bases are TGTGCCAGCAGCTCGCGGGGGTCTAGCACAGATACGCAGTATTTT.

The chain links TRBV7-2 to TRBJ1-2; possibly TRBD1 for D (5 bases). The CDR3 has 14 residues. Per germline, CDR1 SGHTA and CDR2 FQGNSA. Trimming took off 5 bases at V and 2 bases at J, with 12 bases between the two ends. The DNA of the CDR3 is TGTGCCAGCAGCCCGGGGGGGACCAACTATGGCTACACCTTC. Protein sequence: CASSPGGTNYGYTF.

This clone was detected many times. The CDR3 DNA follows: TGTGCCAGCAGCTATAGACAGGGTGGGAACACTGAAGCTTTCTTT. This gives the protein CASSYRQGGNTEAFF. The genes are TRBV5-4 and TRBJ1-1, with 7 bases that match TRBD1. The CDR3 totals 15 residues. The J segment lost 1 base and the V segment lost 3 bases, leaving 6 bases of the junction unmatched. Germline assignment: CDR1 SGHNT and CDR2 YYREEE (reference sequence).

Of note for this clone: Within the sample, other DNA sequences also encode this same CDR3. The chain joins TRBV5-1 to TRBJ1-3; D gene unclear. CDR3 length: 14 residues. Looked up from germline, CDR1 is SGHRS and CDR2 is YFSETQ. V was cut by 3 bases and J by 0 bases, with 7 bases left in between. The CDR3 loop reads CASSSGGSGNTIYF. CDR3 in DNA: TGCGCCAGCAGCTCTGGAGGCTCTGGAAACACCATATATTTT.

This clone turned up a few times. The chain uses TRBV28 and TRBJ2-4; TRBD1 matches 8 bases. The CDR3 runs to 16 residues. J gave up 0 bases and V 5 bases, and 6 bases lay outside the gene matches. Germline V gene data show CDR1 as MDHEN and CDR2 as SYDVKM. CDR3 nucleotides: TGTGCCAGCAGTCCCCAGGGGGCTCGAGCCAAAAACATTCAGTACTTC. Translation gives CASSPQGARAKNIQYF.

This clone was detected only a few times. The chain carries TRBV6-5 and TRBJ2-7; D may be TRBD2 (5 bases). The CDR3 is 13 residues long. In germline, CDR1 is MNHEY, CDR2 SVGAGI. Trimming stripped 8 bases from V and 9 bases from J, with 20 bases between. The DNA of the CDR3 is TGTGCCAGCGGCCCAGTTATCGGGGAACGGCAGTACGTC. Its protein is CASGPVIGERQYV.

This clone was observed a few times. The rearrangement uses TRBV27 and TRBJ1-1; possibly TRBD1 for D (5 bases). V was shortened by 3 bases and J by 6 bases, with 20 bases between the two germline ends. Germline assignment: CDR1 MNHEY and CDR2 SMNVEV (reference sequence). CDR3 length: 16 amino acids. The DNA of the CDR3 is TGTGCCAGCAGTTTGGGTCGGCGACAGCGAGGCGCTGAAGCTTTCTTT. Translated, it gives CASSLGRRQRGAEAFF.

The chain joins TRBV2 to TRBJ2-7, with unresolved D. Trimming left V 9 bases short and J 2 bases short, with 5 bases between. The CDR3 contains 10 residues. The germline V gene has CDR1 SNHLY and CDR2 FYNNEI. The CDR3 sequence: CASEAYEQYF. DNA of the CDR3: TGTGCCAGTGAGGCCTACGAGCAGTACTTC. Full variable domain (remainder filled in from reference TRBV2 and TRBJ2-7): EPEVTQTPSHQVTQMGQEVILRCVPISNHLYFYWYRQILGQKVEFLVSFYNNEISEKSEIFDDQFSVERPDGSNFTLKIRSTKLEDSAMYFCASEAYEQYFGPGTRLTVT.

This clone was detected only a few times. V is TRBV29-1 and J is TRBJ1-1, with a possible D match to TRBD1 (6 bases). The CDR3 contains 13 residues. Germline loops: CDR1 SQVTM, CDR2 ANQGSEA. Trimming left V 2 bases short and J 5 bases short, with 12 bases between. DNA of the CDR3: TGCAGCGTTGAATCCTACAGGGATACTGAAGCTTTCTTT. Encoded protein: CSVESYRDTEAFF.

The chain employs TRBV7-2 and TRBJ1-4; 7 nucleotides line up with TRBD1. This CDR3 region has 14 residues. Germline values: CDR1 SGHTA, CDR2 FQGNSA. Trimming removed 4 bases from V and 3 bases from J; junction bases left unmatched: 2. The CDR3 DNA sequence: TGTGCCAGCAGCTCAGGGGGGCCTAATGAAAAACTGTTTTTT. Its protein is CASSSGGPNEKLFF.

The rearrangement uses TRBV5-6 and TRBJ1-1; 7 bases align to TRBD1. This CDR3 contains 14 residues. V lost 0 bases and J lost 4; bases outside the gene matches: 3. Germline CDR1 reads SGHDT; CDR2 reads YYEEEE. CDR3 DNA sequence: TGTGCCAGCAGCTTGGGGAGGGGGCGCACTGAAGCTTTCTTT. This translates into CASSLGRGRTEAFF.

Only a few counts were recorded for this clone. The V call is TRBV6-4, the J call TRBJ2-1; D may match TRBD1 or TRBD2 (5 bases each). This CDR3 region has 13 residues. V lost 2 bases and J 10 bases, leaving 12 bases between the germline ends. Germline V lookup: CDR1 MRHNA, CDR2 SNTAGT. The CDR3 coding sequence is TGTGCCAGCAGTGACGCAACCGGGACGGAGCAGTTCTTC. Protein sequence: CASSDATGTEQFF.

This clone has more than one count but fewer than ten. This chain connects TRBV9 to TRBJ2-3; 7 bases line up with TRBD1. Germline loops: CDR1 SGDLS, CDR2 YYNGEE. The CDR3 has 15 amino acids. J was trimmed by 0 bases and V by 1 base; bases with no gene match: 2. CDR3: CASSVNRGSTDTQYF. The CDR3 DNA sequence: TGTGCCAGCAGCGTAAACAGGGGAAGCACAGATACGCAGTATTTT. Based on the CDR3 plus reference TRBV9 and TRBJ2-3, the full variable domain is DSGVTQTPKHLITATGQRVTLRCSPRSGDLSVYWYQQSLDQGLQFLIQYYNGEERAKGNILERFSAQQFPDLHSELNLSSLELGDSALYFCASSVNRGSTDTQYFGPGTRLTVL.

The J gene is TRBJ1-6, the V gene TRBV7-2; D is unclear. Trimming stripped 6 bases from V and 14 bases from J, with 11 bases between. CDR3 length equals 11 residues. CDR1 SGHTA and CDR2 FQGNSA come from the germline V gene. CDR3 coding DNA: TGTGCCAGCAGGGGGAGTGGGGCCCTCCACTTT. Encoded protein: CASRGSGALHF.

This clone was counted between two and nine times. This chain joins TRBV4-1 and TRBJ1-5, with 8 nucleotides matching TRBD1. Trimming took 4 bases from V and 3 from J; bases not matched to a gene: 8. The CDR3 has 16 amino acids. Germline V lookup: CDR1 MGHRA, CDR2 YSYEKL. For the CDR3, the DNA is TGCGCCAGCAGCCGATTGACAGGGGAGGCCAATCAGCCCCAGCATTTT. Protein product: CASSRLTGEANQPQHF.

The chain employs TRBV5-1 and TRBJ2-5, with D hard to call. CDR1 and CDR2 from the germline V gene are SGHRS and YFSETQ. V lost 2 bases, J lost 0 bases, and 5 bases lay in between. The CDR3 has 13 amino acids. CDR3 coding DNA: TGCGCCAGCAGCTTTCGGGACCAAGAGACCCAGTACTTC. Translation: CASSFRDQETQYF. Based on the CDR3 plus reference TRBV5-1 and TRBJ2-5, the full variable domain is KAGVTQTPRYLIKTRGQQVTLSCSPISGHRSVSWYQQTPGQGLQFLFEYFSETQRNKGNFPGRFSGRQFSNSRSEMNVSTLELGDSALYLCASSFRDQETQYFGPGTRLLVL.

This clone was detected only a few times. V usage is TRBV7-8 and J usage is TRBJ2-7; D ambiguous. Germline assignment: CDR1 SGHVS and CDR2 FQNEAQ. CDR3 length: 12 residues. V lost 3 bases, J lost 9 bases, and 12 bases lay in between. DNA of the CDR3: TGTGCCAGCAGCTTTCCAGGCATGGTGCAGTACTTC. This sequence encodes CASSFPGMVQYF.

The chain employs TRBV6-1 and TRBJ2-1; TRBD1 matches 8 bases. Germline V gene sequence: CDR1 MNHNS, CDR2 SASEGT. The CDR3 length is 15 residues. Trimming removed 3 bases from V and 9 bases from J; junction bases left unmatched: 10. The CDR3 DNA reads as TGTGCCAGCAGTGATTCGGACAGGGTTTTGAGTGAGCAGTTCTTC. Translated, it gives CASSDSDRVLSEQFF.

The rearrangement links TRBV6-5 to TRBJ2-7; D may be TRBD1 (6 bases). The CDR3 loop spans 16 amino acids. V dropped 2 bases and J dropped 1 base, with 15 bases sitting between them. CDR1 and CDR2 (germline): MNHEY, SVGAGI. Written as DNA, the CDR3 is TGTGCCAGCAGTTACCCCGGACAGCTGGCGTCCTACGAGCAGTACTTC. This gives the protein CASSYPGQLASYEQYF.

This clone was seen more than once but under ten times. This chain links TRBV7-9 with TRBJ2-1, with 7 nucleotides matching TRBD1. V gave up 6 bases and J gave up 8 bases; unmatched junction bases: 16. This CDR3 has 16 amino acids. Germline CDR1 reads SEHNR; CDR2 reads FQNEAQ (reference sequence). The CDR3 here is CASRPHRTGLLDEQFF. DNA of the CDR3: TGTGCCAGCAGACCACATAGGACAGGCTTACTGGATGAGCAGTTCTTC.